Detailed here is one TCR beta chain. This specimen comes from a study of blood T cell repertoires in COVID-19. TCRdb's table, derived via immunoSEQ multiplex PCR, lists solely in-frame clones and lacks some. The data show around 30,000 clones, with 65% to 90% seen just once and around 17% held by the top ten. This CDR3 region has 13 residues. The ends lost 3 bases at V and 7 bases at J; junction bases unmatched: 3. The J gene is TRBJ2-3, the V gene TRBV12-3 or TRBV12-4; TRBD1 matches at 8 bases. The sequence came from a woman in her sixties with active COVID-19. Sequences were obtained from peripheral blood. CDR3 nucleotide sequence: TGTGCCAGCAGTTTGGGGACAGGTCATACGCAGTATTTT. Translating gives CASSLGTGHTQYF.